One and the same sample provided the 10 T cell receptor beta chains below, sequenced in a study of shared clonotypes between healthy human individuals. The protocol was immunoSEQ multiplex PCR, while the TCRdb copy is restricted to in-frame clones and leaves out a portion. The repertoire has more than 550,000 clones, roughly 72% of them found once; the top ten carry under 2%. Sequencing used memory CD4+ T cells sorted from blood. The subset: CD45RA-negative fraction. The receptors were gathered from a woman aged 25 to 45 in good health.

The chain carries TRBV28 and TRBJ2-1, with D possibly matching TRBD1 (6 bases). CDR1 and CDR2 (germline): MDHEN, SYDVKM. Trimming took off 6 bases at V and 11 bases at J, with 20 bases between the two ends. The CDR3 runs to 14 residues. The CDR3: CASSIGDKTMKQFF. CDR3 in DNA: TGTGCCAGCAGCATCGGGGACAAGACAATGAAGCAGTTCTTC. The variable domain in full, completed from reference TRBV28 and TRBJ2-1, reads DVKVTQSSRYLVKRTGEKVFLECVQDMDHENMFWYRQDPGLGLRLIYFSYDVKMKEKGDIPEGYSVSREKKERFSLILESASTNQTSMYLCASSIGDKTMKQFFGPGTRLTVL.

The chain links TRBV9 to TRBJ2-7; TRBD1 aligns across 10 bases. The CDR3 spans 15 residues. Unmatched junction bases numbered 5, after V lost 2 bases and J lost 3 bases. Germline-derived CDR1 and CDR2 are SGDLS and YYNGEE. CDR3 nucleotides: TGTGCCAGCAGCGTTACGGACAGGGGGTTCTACGAGCAGTACTTC. Translation gives CASSVTDRGFYEQYF.

This clone has a handful of counts. The chain employs TRBV6-1 and TRBJ2-7, with D possibly being TRBD2 (5 bases). V was shortened by 10 bases and J by 6 bases, with 25 bases between the two germline ends. Looked up from germline, CDR1 is MNHNS and CDR2 is SASEGT. This CDR3 region has 15 residues. This chain's CDR3 is CATRPNKNVSGEQYF. Written as DNA, the CDR3 is TGTGCCACCCGACCGAATAAAAACGTGAGCGGCGAGCAGTACTTC.

The chain combines TRBV7-3 with TRBJ2-7, with TRBD1 matching 8 bases. The CDR3 covers 13 residues. V shed 6 bases and J 8 bases; nucleotides not matched to a gene: 9. CDR1 is SGHTA and CDR2 is FQGTGA in the germline V gene. The CDR3 loop is CASSSGQGRQQYF. CDR3 bases: TGTGCCAGCAGTTCCGGACAGGGCAGGCAGCAGTACTTC.

This clone has ten or more counts. This rearrangement joins TRBV6-1 to TRBJ2-1; D not certain. CDR3 size: 15 residues. Germline V gene data show CDR1 as MNHNS and CDR2 as SASEGT. The V end lost 8 bases, the J end lost 0 bases, and 14 bases lay between the germline ends. CDR3 DNA sequence: TGTGCCAGCCTTGGTTTTCTCAGCTCCTACAATGAGCAGTTCTTC. Protein product: CASLGFLSSYNEQFF.

The chain has TRBV7-9 and TRBJ1-5, with 7 nucleotides matching TRBD1. J lost 7 bases, V lost 4 bases, and 7 bases had no gene match. This CDR3 spans 14 amino acids. Germline V gives CDR1 SEHNR, CDR2 FQNEAQ (reference sequence). CDR3 DNA: TGTGCCAGCAGCTCCGACAGGGAGAAACAGCCCCAGCATTTT. This translates into CASSSDREKQPQHF.

The J gene is TRBJ1-1, the V gene TRBV29-1; the D gene is possibly TRBD1 (5 bases). Germline V lookup: CDR1 SQVTM, CDR2 ANQGSEA. Between the trimmed V and J ends, which lost 6 bases and 1 base, there was a span of 9 bases. The CDR3 consists of 12 residues. The CDR3 sequence: CSVGHSNTEAFF. The CDR3 DNA sequence: TGCAGCGTAGGACATTCGAACACTGAAGCTTTCTTT.

This chain links TRBV7-3 with TRBJ1-4, with D unclear. This CDR3 has 12 residues. With 4 bases removed from V and 8 bases from J, the gap between germline ends came to 8 bases. Germline V gene data show CDR1 as SGHTA and CDR2 as FQGTGA. The chain's CDR3 is CASSYPGEKLFF. The CDR3 coding sequence is TGTGCCAGCAGCTACCCGGGAGAAAAACTGTTTTTT.

This clone was counted a single time. This sequence joins TRBV7-9 and TRBJ2-7; TRBD1 matches at 10 bases. Germline V CDR1 and CDR2: SEHNR, FQNEAQ (reference sequence). The CDR3 covers 15 residues. Trimming cost V 5 bases and J 5 bases; bases outside gene matches: 9. CDR3 in DNA: TGTGCCAGCAGCCTCCGGGACAGGGGCGGCCACGAGCAGTACTTC. This codes for CASSLRDRGGHEQYF. The complete variable domain, with remaining parts taken from reference TRBV7-9 and TRBJ2-7, reads DTGVSQNPRHKITKRGQNVTFRCDPISEHNRLYWYRQTLGQGPEFLTYFQNEAQLEKSRLLSDRFSAERPKGSFSTLEIQRTEQGDSAMYLCASSLRDRGGHEQYFGPGTRLTVT.

The rearrangement uses TRBV28 and TRBJ2-1; 10 bases fit TRBD1. The CDR3 has 12 amino acids. Germline assignment: CDR1 MDHEN and CDR2 SYDVKM. V lost 5 bases and J lost 15; bases outside the gene matches: 7. The CDR3 coding sequence is TGTGCCAGCAGTCTGACGGACAGGGGGTGGTTCTTC. Translation gives CASSLTDRGWFF. The full variable domain, completed using reference TRBV28 and TRBJ2-1, is DVKVTQSSRYLVKRTGEKVFLECVQDMDHENMFWYRQDPGLGLRLIYFSYDVKMKEKGDIPEGYSVSREKKERFSLILESASTNQTSMYLCASSLTDRGWFFGPGTRLTVL.